These 16 T cell receptor beta chains were sequenced from one sample in a study of shared clonotypes between healthy human individuals. Assay used: immunoSEQ multiplex PCR; TCRdb lists only in-frame clones, some missing. The repertoire holds roughly 1.5 million clones, under 99% seen once, with 0.4% to 0.55% in the top ten. Sequencing was performed on naive CD4+ T cells sorted from blood. Subset: CD45RA+ positively selected. The receptors here all came from a man aged 25-45 years in good health.

The J gene is TRBJ2-5, the V gene TRBV19; D might be TRBD1 (5 bases). The CDR3 has 13 residues. Germline V CDR1 and CDR2: LNHDA, SQIVND (reference sequence). Trimming took 3 bases from V and 4 from J, leaving 9 bases between them. CDR3 sequence: CASSIQGAETQYF. The CDR3 nucleotides read TGTGCCAGTAGTATTCAGGGTGCAGAGACCCAGTACTTC.

The chain couples TRBV18 to TRBJ2-5, with 8 nucleotides matching TRBD2. V shed 1 base, J shed 0 bases, and the junction held 4 bases outside the gene matches. The germline V gene encodes CDR1 KGHSH and CDR2 LQKENI. CDR3 size: 16 residues. This CDR3 is CASSPRVAGYQETQYF. CDR3 coding DNA: TGTGCCAGCTCACCACGGGTAGCGGGATACCAAGAGACCCAGTACTTC.

The table lists this clone with a count of one. Other DNA sequences in this sample translate to the same CDR3. This sequence joins TRBV28 and TRBJ2-5; unclear D gene. Germline values: CDR1 MDHEN, CDR2 SYDVKM. Trimming took 6 bases from V and 5 from J, leaving 7 bases between them. This CDR3 has 11 amino acids. The CDR3 loop reads CASSPLETQYF. The CDR3 nucleotides are TGTGCCAGCAGCCCACTGGAGACCCAGTACTTC.

The chain joins TRBV4-3 to TRBJ2-2; D remains unclear. CDR3 size: 14 residues. Germline loops: CDR1 LGHNA, CDR2 YSLEER. The germline V and J ends were trimmed by 3 bases and 6 bases, with 11 bases remaining between them. Here the CDR3 reads CASSQAWESGELFF. The CDR3 nucleotides read TGCGCCAGCAGCCAGGCGTGGGAATCCGGGGAGCTGTTTTTT.

On this clone: Other DNA sequences in this specimen translate into the identical CDR3. DNA of the CDR3: TGCGCCAGCAGCCTTACATTCCAAGAGACCCAGTACTTC. Amino acids: CASSLTFQETQYF. The chain couples TRBV5-1 to TRBJ2-5; D is undetermined. Germline CDR1 reads SGHRS; CDR2 reads YFSETQ. V was shortened by 4 bases and J by 1 base, with 8 bases between the two germline ends. The length of the CDR3 is 13 residues.

This sequence joins TRBV28 and TRBJ2-7; maybe TRBD2 (6 bases). V lost 2 bases, J lost 0 bases, and 14 bases lay in between. This CDR3 has 16 amino acids. Germline V gene lookup returns CDR1 MDHEN and CDR2 SYDVKM. The CDR3 DNA follows: TGTGCCAGCAGTTTACTCTCGGCGGGATCCTCCTACGAGCAGTACTTC. It encodes CASSLLSAGSSYEQYF.

The V and J genes are TRBV5-1 and TRBJ2-7, with 10 bases identical to TRBD1. The CDR3 covers 15 residues. Per the germline V gene, CDR1 is SGHRS and CDR2 is YFSETQ. V was pared by 3 bases and J by 3 bases, with 6 bases of the junction left unmatched. In nucleotides, the CDR3 is TGCGCCAGCAGCTATAGACAGGGGGCGGGCTACGAGCAGTACTTC. The encoded protein is CASSYRQGAGYEQYF.

This clone was observed a single time. The identical CDR3 is also encoded by other nucleotide sequences in the sample. This chain joins TRBV7-2 and TRBJ2-7; 10 bases fit TRBD2. Germline V gene sequence: CDR1 SGHTA, CDR2 FQGNSA. Trimming took 5 bases from V and 0 from J; bases not matched to a gene: 4. This CDR3 contains 15 residues. CDR3 in amino acids: CASSLRTSGSYEQYF. The CDR3 coding sequence is TGTGCCAGCAGCCTAAGGACTAGCGGCTCCTACGAGCAGTACTTC.

V usage is TRBV10-1 and J usage is TRBJ1-4; the D is unclear. Germline V gene lookup returns CDR1 WNHNN and CDR2 SYGVQD (reference sequence). V lost 5 bases to trimming and J lost 8 bases, with 12 bases between them. This CDR3 comprises 13 residues. The CDR3 bases are TGCGCCAGCAGTCCCACGGGAGGCGAAAAACTGTTTTTT. This sequence encodes CASSPTGGEKLFF.

Comments on this clone: Other DNA sequences in the sample encode the same CDR3. This chain connects TRBV19 to TRBJ2-5; D call uncertain. CDR1 is LNHDA, CDR2 SQIVND, per germline (reference sequence). The V end lost 5 bases, the J end lost 1 base, and 11 bases lay between the germline ends. The CDR3 is 14 residues long. The CDR3 DNA follows: TGTGCCAGTAGTTTACGACACCCCCAAGAGACCCAGTACTTC. Its translation: CASSLRHPQETQYF.

V and J are TRBV18 and TRBJ2-6; maybe TRBD2 (6 bases). The CDR3 runs to 17 residues. The V end was cut by 3 bases, the J end by 0 bases, with 12 bases between. CDR1 and CDR2 from the germline V gene are KGHSH and LQKENI. Here the CDR3 reads CASSPQLAASGANVLTF. The CDR3 nucleotides are TGTGCCAGCTCACCTCAACTAGCCGCCTCTGGGGCCAACGTCCTGACTTTC.

This clone was recorded once. The chain joins TRBV4-1 to TRBJ2-3; a possible D gene is TRBD2 (6 bases). The CDR3 length is 13 residues. Trimming cost V 0 bases and J 9 bases, with 10 bases left between them. Germline CDR1 is MGHRA and CDR2 is YSYEKL. CDR3 protein: CASSQDRGFTQYF. The CDR3 DNA sequence: TGCGCCAGCAGCCAAGACCGGGGGTTCACGCAGTATTTT.

The chain has TRBV10-3 and TRBJ1-5, with D hard to call. V was trimmed by 2 bases and J by 4 bases, leaving 18 bases between them. This CDR3 is built from 17 residues. The germline V gene has CDR1 ENHRY and CDR2 SYGVKD. In DNA, the CDR3 is TGTGCCATCAGTGAGCCACAAACTAGACACGGGAATCAGCCCCAGCATTTT. Its protein product is CAISEPQTRHGNQPQHF.

The chain combines TRBV30 with TRBJ1-5; 7 nucleotides agree with TRBD1. With 1 base clipped from V and 5 bases from J, the junction kept 2 bases outside the gene matches. This CDR3 has 13 residues. The germline V gene has CDR1 GTSNPN and CDR2 SVGIG (reference sequence). The CDR3 sequence is CAWSAQGDQPQHF. CDR3 DNA: TGTGCCTGGAGTGCCCAGGGGGATCAGCCCCAGCATTTT.

The chain couples TRBV18 to TRBJ2-2; TRBD2 is a possible D gene (6 bases). Germline loops: CDR1 KGHSH, CDR2 LQKENI. This CDR3 region has 11 residues. Trimming left V 5 bases short and J 12 bases short, with 10 bases between. The CDR3: CASSTREKLFF. The CDR3, as DNA: TGTGCCAGCTCAACCCGGGAGAAGCTGTTTTTT.

This clone was counted once. The genes are TRBV15 and TRBJ1-2; D gene ambiguous. This CDR3 has 16 amino acids. Trimming removed 4 bases at V and 0 bases at J, with 15 bases between. CDR1 is LNHNV and CDR2 is YYDKDF in the germline V gene (reference sequence). In DNA, the CDR3 is TGTGCCACCAGCATCGACTTGGTGGGAACTAACTATGGCTACACCTTC. It codes for CATSIDLVGTNYGYTF.